The 10 T cell receptor beta chains below all came from one sample that was sequenced in a study of cytomegalovirus exposure and HLA in healthy donors. Amplification used 60 Vbeta primers and 13 Jbeta primers. Sequenced by immunoSEQ multiplex PCR; TCRdb stores in-frame clones only, minus some. The table includes a few hundred thousand clones, roughly 86% detected once. The material sequenced was PBMCs. All receptors derive from a woman aged 35 to 49 in good health and CMV-seropositive.

This sequence joins TRBV9 and TRBJ2-3; D perhaps matches TRBD2 (6 bases). The CDR3 is 15 amino acids. Trimming stripped 0 bases from V and 4 bases from J, with 12 bases between. The germline gives CDR1 SGDLS, CDR2 YYNGEE. The CDR3 loop is CASSVGGNRPDTQYF. The CDR3 bases are TGTGCCAGCAGCGTAGGCGGGAACCGCCCAGATACGCAGTATTTT.

The CDR3 loop reads CASSPSGSHEQFF. CDR3 sequence (DNA): TGCGCCAGCAGCCCCAGCGGGAGCCATGAGCAGTTCTTC. The genes are TRBV4-3 and TRBJ2-1; 8 bases fit TRBD2. Per the germline V gene, CDR1 is LGHNA and CDR2 is YSLEER. The CDR3 runs to 13 residues. Germline trimming cut 4 bases from V and 8 bases from J; bases unmatched to any gene: 4.

There are a few counts of this clone. Here the CDR3 DNA reads TGTGCCAGTAGGGGACTAGCGGGAGACTCCTACGAGCAGTACTTC. Amino acid sequence: CASRGLAGDSYEQYF. The V gene is TRBV19, the J gene TRBJ2-7, with 14 positions matching TRBD2. Germline V gives CDR1 LNHDA, CDR2 SQIVND (reference sequence). CDR3 length: 15 amino acids. Trimming at V came to 6 bases and at J to 0 bases, leaving 1 base not matched to a gene.

In nucleotides, the CDR3 is TGTGCCAGCAGCCCCAGACAGGGGGGGTATGGCTACACCTTC. Amino acids: CASSPRQGGYGYTF. The chain joins TRBV7-9 to TRBJ1-2, with 9 bases that match TRBD1. Trimming took 5 bases from V and 5 from J; bases not matched to a gene: 6. CDR1 is SEHNR, CDR2 FQNEAQ, per germline (reference sequence). The CDR3 runs 14 residues.

The chain has TRBV2 and TRBJ1-5; 8 bases match TRBD1. Germline V CDR1 and CDR2: SNHLY, FYNNEI. The CDR3 is made up of 15 amino acids. The J segment lost 4 bases and the V segment lost 4 bases, leaving 6 bases of the junction unmatched. The DNA for the CDR3 is TGTGCCAGCAGTGCCCCACAGGGGGGTAATCAGCCCCAGCATTTT. Its translation: CASSAPQGGNQPQHF.

The table lists this clone with a few counts. The gene calls are TRBV4-3 and TRBJ2-1, with a tentative D call TRBD2 (6 bases). V was trimmed by 4 bases and J by 1 base, leaving 14 bases between them. CDR1 and CDR2 from the germline V gene are LGHNA and YSLEER. The CDR3 is 16 residues long. In DNA form, the CDR3 reads TGCGCCAGCAGCCGGTCGGGAGCGGATTCCTACAATGAGCAGTTCTTC. It is translated as CASSRSGADSYNEQFF.

This rearrangement joins TRBV28 to TRBJ1-2; D gene ambiguous. Trimming pared 5 bases from V and 5 bases from J, leaving 18 bases between. The CDR3 runs to 15 residues. Germline V gene lookup returns CDR1 MDHEN and CDR2 SYDVKM. CDR3 sequence (DNA): TGTGCCAGCAGTCAGGCTATGGGTGTCCCTTATGGCTACACCTTC. Its translation is CASSQAMGVPYGYTF.

V and J are TRBV11-3 and TRBJ2-1; 12 positions match TRBD2. The trim removed 1 base at V and 4 bases at J, leaving 11 bases unmatched. Germline CDR1 reads SGHNT; CDR2 reads YENEEA. This CDR3 is 19 amino acids long. The CDR3 here is CASSLGTSGNIGAYNEQFF. In nucleotides, the CDR3 is TGTGCCAGCAGCTTAGGGACTAGCGGGAACATCGGTGCTTACAATGAGCAGTTCTTC.

This chain connects TRBV7-2 to TRBJ2-7; 7 nucleotides agree with TRBD1. V lost 7 bases to trimming and J lost 3 bases; unmatched junction nucleotides: 9. Germline V gives CDR1 SGHTA, CDR2 FQGNSA. The CDR3 length is 14 residues. In nucleotides, the CDR3 is TGTGCCAGCACCGTCGACAGGGCCAGCTACGAGCAGTACTTC. It encodes CASTVDRASYEQYF.

This chain uses TRBV29-1 with TRBJ2-1; 7 positions agree with TRBD2. The V gene end was trimmed by 1 base and the J gene end by 8 bases; junction bases not matched to a gene: 8. Germline CDR1 reads SQVTM; CDR2 reads ANQGSEA. CDR3 length: 14 residues. This CDR3 reads CSVEGWGGSDEQFF. The CDR3 DNA follows: TGCAGCGTTGAAGGTTGGGGGGGGAGCGATGAGCAGTTCTTC.